Below, one T cell receptor (beta chain) is given with its context. The antigen is unknown. This specimen belongs to a study of T cell responses to AZD1222 COVID-19 vaccine. Study results and limitations: Sampling that yielded the repertoires occurred only after the peak T cell response. Spike-wide vaccine-associated CD4 TCRs dominated at 160-218 and 743-854.

The CDR3 spans 13 residues. Trimming left V 2 bases short and J 10 bases short, with 12 bases between. Germline V gene data show CDR1 as MDHEN and CDR2 as SYDVKM. Sequencing was performed with immunoSEQ multiplex PCR; in TCRdb, only in-frame clones are kept and a portion is missing. The sample records 190,000 or so clones, roughly 90% being singletons. This receptor was obtained from an adult who received the AZD1222 COVID-19 vaccine. The specimen was peripheral blood, collected 28 days after the second AZD1222 dose. The V gene is TRBV28, the J gene TRBJ2-1; no definite D call. CDR3 residues: CASSLVGFAEQFF. CDR3 bases: TGTGCCAGCAGTTTAGTCGGGTTCGCCGAGCAGTTCTTC. Using reference TRBV28 and TRBJ2-1 for the parts outside the CDR3, the full variable domain is DVKVTQSSRYLVKRTGEKVFLECVQDMDHENMFWYRQDPGLGLRLIYFSYDVKMKEKGDIPEGYSVSREKKERFSLILESASTNQTSMYLCASSLVGFAEQFFGPGTRLTVL.